A single sample is the source of the 11 T cell receptor beta chains below, sequenced in a study of T cell responses to AZD1222 COVID-19 vaccine. Assay: immunoSEQ multiplex PCR; the TCRdb copy retains only in-frame clones and omits some. The sample shows 100,000 to 150,000 clones, approximately 82% of them seen only once. The source was peripheral blood, collected 28 days after the second AZD1222 dose. The source is an adult who received the AZD1222 COVID-19 vaccine.

The chain recombines TRBV9 with TRBJ1-1; tentatively, D is TRBD1 (6 bases). From germline, CDR1 is SGDLS and CDR2 YYNGEE. The CDR3 extends over 16 amino acids. V gave up 4 bases and J gave up 6 bases, with 22 bases separating them. CDR3 DNA sequence: TGTGCCAGCAGCCCATACACCCGACCGGGACACCCTGAAGCTTTCTTT. The encoded protein is CASSPYTRPGHPEAFF.

The chain combines TRBV2 with TRBJ2-3; 15 positions match TRBD2. CDR1 SNHLY and CDR2 FYNNEI come from the germline V gene. The CDR3 consists of 16 residues. V dropped 10 bases and J dropped 1; count of bases not matched to a gene: 6. CDR3 loop: CATGTSGGWGTDTQYF. The CDR3 region has the DNA TGTGCCACCGGGACTAGCGGGGGGTGGGGCACAGATACGCAGTATTTT.

The rearrangement links TRBV7-9 to TRBJ1-2, with 10 bases fitting TRBD1. The V and J ends lost 6 bases and 6 bases, in that order; junction bases with no gene match: 7. The CDR3 sequence is 14 residues long. CDR1 and CDR2 (germline): SEHNR, FQNEAQ (reference sequence). CDR3 region: CASSPRQGAHGYTF. The CDR3 DNA follows: TGTGCCAGCAGTCCCCGACAGGGGGCTCATGGCTACACCTTC.

The chain couples TRBV7-8 to TRBJ1-6; 7 positions match TRBD1. In germline, CDR1 is SGHVS, CDR2 FQNEAQ. The CDR3 totals 17 residues. J gave up 6 bases and V 5 bases, and 13 bases lay outside the gene matches. This chain's CDR3 is CASSRGGAGGSNSPLHF. For the CDR3, the DNA is TGTGCCAGCAGCCGAGGGGGGGCAGGGGGAAGTAATTCACCCCTCCACTTT.

The V gene is TRBV19, the J gene TRBJ1-1; the D is unclear. Germline V gene data show CDR1 as LNHDA and CDR2 as SQIVND (reference sequence). Trimming shortened V by 1 base and J by 5 bases, and 11 bases separated the two germline ends. The CDR3 extends over 14 amino acids. This CDR3 is CASSIGALLTEAFF. CDR3 coding DNA: TGTGCCAGTAGTATAGGTGCTCTATTAACTGAAGCTTTCTTT.

The chain links TRBV11-1 to TRBJ2-5; D is unresolved. Germline CDR1 SGHAT, CDR2 FQDESV (reference sequence). The V gene lost 1 base and the J gene lost 5 bases, with 5 bases spanning the gap. The CDR3 length is 12 residues. CDR3 DNA: TGTGCCAGCAGCTTAGTCGAGGAGACCCAGTACTTC. Translated: CASSLVEETQYF.

The V gene is TRBV4-2, the J gene TRBJ1-2, with TRBD1 matching over 9 bases. This CDR3 region has 13 residues. V shed 4 bases and J 7 bases; nucleotides not matched to a gene: 4. The germline CDR1 and CDR2 sequences are LGHNA and YNFKEQ. The CDR3, as DNA: TGTGCCAGCAGCCGGGACAGGGCGGGTGGCTACACCTTC. It yields the protein CASSRDRAGGYTF.

This clone was observed a handful of times. The rearrangement uses TRBV5-5 and TRBJ1-3; D is ambiguous. V lost 2 bases, J lost 1 base, and 4 bases lay in between. Germline CDR1 reads SGHKS; CDR2 reads YYEKEE (reference sequence). The length of the CDR3 is 13 residues. CDR3 protein: CASSFNSGNTIYF. The CDR3 nucleotides are TGTGCCAGCAGCTTTAATTCTGGAAACACCATATATTTT.

The rearrangement links TRBV20-1 to TRBJ1-1; D is unclear. The length of the CDR3 is 10 residues. Germline V gives CDR1 DFQATT, CDR2 SNEGSKA (reference sequence). V gave up 1 base and J gave up 10 bases, with 7 bases separating them. CDR3 amino acids: CSARGARAFF. CDR3 nucleotide sequence: TGCAGTGCTAGAGGGGCAAGAGCTTTCTTT.

This clone was seen a single time. This chain links TRBV10-1 with TRBJ2-1; either TRBD1 or TRBD2 may supply D (6 bases each). The germline gives CDR1 WNHNN, CDR2 SYGVQD (reference sequence). This CDR3 region has 14 residues. Trimming cost V 6 bases and J 5 bases, with 14 bases left between them. In DNA, the CDR3 is TGCGCCAGCAGCGGAGGGGGAATGGACAATGAGCAGTTCTTC. Protein sequence: CASSGGGMDNEQFF.

The genes are TRBV19 and TRBJ1-2; 8 bases line up with TRBD1. Germline V gene lookup returns CDR1 LNHDA and CDR2 SQIVND (reference sequence). The CDR3 loop spans 17 amino acids. The V segment lost 1 base and the J segment 8 bases; nucleotides outside the gene matches: 15. CDR3: CASSIVGFRQGAGGYTF. The CDR3 region has the DNA TGTGCCAGTAGTATAGTAGGATTTCGGCAGGGGGCAGGCGGCTACACCTTC.